Listed here are 29 T cell receptor beta chains from one sample, sequenced in a study of blood T cell repertoires in COVID-19. The repertoire was sequenced with immunoSEQ multiplex PCR; TCRdb's copy has only in-frame clones and lacks some. The table has about 110,000 clones, about three quarters seen once; the top ten hold around 16%. The material sequenced was peripheral blood. The source of these receptors is a woman aged 80 or older with active or convalescent COVID-19.

The chain uses TRBV21-1 and TRBJ2-7; TRBD2 is the table's D call and was not checked against the DNA. TRBV21-1 is tagged as a pseudogene. The CDR3 covers 14 residues. CDR3 sequence (DNA): TGTGCCAGCAGCCCAAGCCTTAGGACTTACGAGCAGTACTTC. It translates to CASSPSLRTYEQYF.

The chain carries TRBV4-2 and TRBJ2-1; a weak D match, TRBD2 (7 bases). With 4 bases removed from V and 8 bases from J, the gap between germline ends came to 24 bases. Germline V gene lookup returns CDR1 LGHNA and CDR2 YNFKEQ. There are 17 residues in the CDR3. Here the CDR3 DNA reads TGTGCCAGCAGCCGAGAGGGGGGGCTCCAGAACCTACATGAGCAGTTCTTC. Its protein product is CASSREGGLQNLHEQFF.

The chain employs TRBV12-3 or TRBV12-4 and TRBJ1-3; D is possibly TRBD1 (5 bases). The CDR3 runs 13 residues. Trimming cost V 4 bases and J 2 bases, with 6 bases left between them. CDR3: CASSSGPGNTIYF. The CDR3 nucleotides read TGTGCCAGCAGTTCAGGGCCTGGAAACACCATATATTTT.

This chain uses TRBV7-2 with TRBJ2-1; TRBD2 matches 9 bases. CDR3 length: 16 amino acids. Germline CDR1 SGHTA, CDR2 FQGNSA. The ends lost 1 base at V and 10 bases at J; junction bases unmatched: 11. As DNA, the CDR3 is TGTGCCAGCAGCTTAGTGTCAGCTGGCACTAGCGGGGAGCAGTTCTTC. Its translation is CASSLVSAGTSGEQFF.

The chain links TRBV15 to TRBJ2-1; 9 bases align to TRBD2. This CDR3 is 16 amino acids long. CDR1 and CDR2 from the germline V gene are LNHNV and YYDKDF (reference sequence). The trim removed 0 bases at V and 8 bases at J, leaving 8 bases unmatched. CDR3 nucleotides: TGTGCCACCAGCAGAGATCTGGCTAGCGGGACTCATGAGCAGTTCTTC. It yields the protein CATSRDLASGTHEQFF. Full variable domain (rest looked up from reference TRBV15 and TRBJ2-1): DAMVIQNPRYQVTQFGKPVTLSCSQTLNHNVMYWYQQKSSQAPKLLFHYYDKDFNNEADTPDNFQSRRPNTSFCFLDIRSPGLGDTAMYLCATSRDLASGTHEQFFGPGTRLTVL.

V and J are TRBV6-6 and TRBJ1-5; TRBD1 aligns across 9 bases. The CDR3 consists of 16 residues. In germline, CDR1 is MNHNY, CDR2 SVGAGI (reference sequence). V trimming: 6 bases; J trimming: 2 bases; junction bases outside the gene matches: 8. CDR3 DNA: TGTGCCAGCAGAGCGGGACAGGGCCGGGGCAATCAGCCCCAGCATTTT. It is translated as CASRAGQGRGNQPQHF.

The V gene is TRBV9, the J gene TRBJ1-2; tentative D call: TRBD1 (5 bases). This CDR3 contains 12 residues. The V end lost 7 bases, the J end lost 4 bases, and 11 bases lay between the germline ends. From germline, CDR1 is SGDLS and CDR2 YYNGEE. Written as DNA, the CDR3 is TGTGCCAGCGGAGGGGCCCCCTATGGCTACACCTTC. Amino acids: CASGGAPYGYTF. The full variable domain, completed using reference TRBV9 and TRBJ1-2, is DSGVTQTPKHLITATGQRVTLRCSPRSGDLSVYWYQQSLDQGLQFLIQYYNGEERAKGNILERFSAQQFPDLHSELNLSSLELGDSALYFCASGGAPYGYTFGSGTRLTVV.

This clone was seen ten or more times. The J gene is TRBJ2-5, the V gene TRBV5-3, with 11 bases that match TRBD2. TRBV5-3 is labeled an ORF, and its function is uncertain. J was trimmed by 4 bases and V by 0 bases; bases with no gene match: 11. There are 18 residues in the CDR3. The CDR3 reads CARSLGASGRTPPETQYF. The CDR3 DNA follows: TGTGCCAGAAGCTTGGGGGCTAGCGGGAGGACCCCACCAGAGACCCAGTACTTC.

This chain uses TRBV2 with TRBJ2-1; 11 nucleotides line up with TRBD1. Per germline, CDR1 SNHLY and CDR2 FYNNEI. After removal of 5 bases from V and 9 bases from J, the junction contained 6 bases not matched to a gene. CDR3 length: 14 residues. The CDR3 DNA is TGTGCCAGCAGTCGGGACAGGGGGTTTGGTGAGCAGTTCTTC. Protein product: CASSRDRGFGEQFF.

The V call is TRBV4-1, the J call TRBJ2-3, with 11 nucleotides matching TRBD2. Germline CDR1 reads MGHRA; CDR2 reads YSYEKL. V was clipped by 0 bases and J by 5 bases; unmatched bases: 7. The CDR3 is 17 residues long. Here the CDR3 DNA reads TGCGCCAGCAGCCAAGATGCCCTAGCGGGAGGTGGAGATACGCAGTATTTT. Translated, it gives CASSQDALAGGGDTQYF.

This sequence joins TRBV28 and TRBJ2-2; D unresolved. The V gene lost 3 bases and the J gene lost 1 base, with 15 bases spanning the gap. From germline, CDR1 is MDHEN and CDR2 SYDVKM. This CDR3 region has 17 residues. The CDR3 DNA follows: TGTGCCAGCAGTTTTAACCCCAGACACCAGAACACCGGGGAGCTGTTTTTT. Encoded protein: CASSFNPRHQNTGELFF.

The V gene is TRBV10-3, the J gene TRBJ2-2; D might be TRBD1 (5 bases). There are 13 residues in the CDR3. The germline CDR1 and CDR2 sequences are ENHRY and SYGVKD. Trimming left V 3 bases short and J 6 bases short, with 8 bases between. The CDR3 DNA is TGTGCCATCAGTGAAGGGGTTCCCGGGGAGCTGTTTTTT. Translating gives CAISEGVPGELFF.

The chain is built from TRBV11-2 and TRBJ2-7; D might be TRBD2 (6 bases). CDR1 SGHAT and CDR2 FQNNGV come from the germline V gene. The CDR3 sequence is 12 residues long. Trimming cost V 5 bases and J 7 bases, with 12 bases left between them. DNA of the CDR3: TGTGCCAGCAGCCGCCGGGGGAATGAGCAGTACTTC. Protein: CASSRRGNEQYF.

This clone was seen more than once but under ten times. The CDR3: CASSVATVGPADTQYF. The CDR3, as DNA: TGTGCCAGCAGCGTAGCTACCGTGGGCCCCGCAGATACGCAGTATTTT. The chain carries TRBV9 and TRBJ2-3; no reliable D call. Trimming pared 0 bases from V and 4 bases from J, leaving 15 bases between. Germline V gene data show CDR1 as SGDLS and CDR2 as YYNGEE. The CDR3 spans 16 residues.

The chain recombines TRBV7-2 with TRBJ1-5, with 9 positions matching TRBD1. Germline loops: CDR1 SGHTA, CDR2 FQGNSA. The V gene end was trimmed by 5 bases and the J gene end by 4 bases; junction bases not matched to a gene: 12. The CDR3 consists of 17 residues. The CDR3 DNA is TGTGCCAGCAGCCAAAGTCCCGGACAGGGGCAAAATCAGCCCCAGCATTTT. It is translated as CASSQSPGQGQNQPQHF.

The genes are TRBV7-8 and TRBJ1-1; D is possibly TRBD1 (5 bases). Germline V lookup: CDR1 SGHVS, CDR2 FQNEAQ. With 8 bases removed from V and 7 bases from J, the gap between germline ends came to 17 bases. The CDR3 totals 13 residues. CDR3 coding DNA: TGTGCCAGCGAGAGGTGGTCCCAGGGTGAAGCTTTCTTT. Its translation: CASERWSQGEAFF.

The rearrangement links TRBV28 to TRBJ1-1; D ambiguous. Germline assignment: CDR1 MDHEN and CDR2 SYDVKM. The CDR3 runs 11 residues. V was cut by 4 bases and J by 6 bases, with 6 bases left in between. CDR3 sequence reads: CASSSRSEAFF. For the CDR3, the DNA is TGTGCCAGCAGTTCCCGTTCTGAAGCTTTCTTT.

This chain connects TRBV6-5 to TRBJ2-1; a possible D gene is TRBD2 (5 bases). The length of the CDR3 is 13 residues. Germline V gene sequence: CDR1 MNHEY, CDR2 SVGAGI. V was pared by 4 bases and J by 3 bases, with 7 bases between. CDR3 sequence: CASSWTGYNEQFF. The DNA of the CDR3 is TGTGCCAGCAGTTGGACTGGCTACAATGAGCAGTTCTTC.

The genes are TRBV5-1 and TRBJ2-3, with 8 bases matching TRBD1. Germline CDR1 is SGHRS and CDR2 is YFSETQ. V trimming: 6 bases; J trimming: 4 bases; junction bases outside the gene matches: 10. The CDR3 is 15 amino acids. As DNA, the CDR3 is TGCGCCAGCACGGCCGGACAGGGACGGGCAGATACGCAGTATTTT. Translation: CASTAGQGRADTQYF.

This chain connects TRBV9 to TRBJ1-6; TRBD1 agrees at 7 bases. Germline values: CDR1 SGDLS, CDR2 YYNGEE. V lost 0 bases, J lost 9 bases, and 9 bases stayed unmatched. This CDR3 spans 16 amino acids. CDR3 protein: CASSVAPDRSGSPLHF. CDR3 coding DNA: TGTGCCAGCAGCGTAGCCCCGGACAGGTCGGGTTCACCCCTCCACTTT.

The chain couples TRBV30 to TRBJ2-7; tentative D call: TRBD2 (5 bases). Trimming left V 2 bases short and J 2 bases short, with 10 bases between. Germline V gene data show CDR1 as GTSNPN and CDR2 as SVGIG (reference sequence). The CDR3 spans 13 residues. CDR3 sequence (DNA): TGTGCCTGGAGTAAAGCGGTAACCTACGAGCAGTACTTC. Amino acids: CAWSKAVTYEQYF.

The chain joins TRBV9 to TRBJ2-3; TRBD2 might be the D (6 bases). The CDR3 consists of 16 residues. Germline values: CDR1 SGDLS, CDR2 YYNGEE. Between the trimmed V and J ends, which lost 0 bases and 2 bases, there was a span of 13 bases. CDR3 loop: CASSVGVGGTTDTQYF. In nucleotides, the CDR3 is TGTGCCAGCAGCGTAGGAGTGGGAGGAACCACAGATACGCAGTATTTT.

The chain recombines TRBV28 with TRBJ2-7, with D tentatively TRBD2 (6 bases). Germline loops: CDR1 MDHEN, CDR2 SYDVKM. Trimming removed 4 bases from V and 4 bases from J, with 17 bases in between. This CDR3 is built from 15 residues. CDR3 protein: CASSSPGGETYEQYF. In DNA, the CDR3 is TGTGCCAGCAGTTCCCCCGGGGGTGAAACGTACGAGCAGTACTTC.

In DNA, the CDR3 is TGTGCCATCAGTGACTTGGGGGGAACCGACAGGGACATTCAGTACTTC. Its protein product is CAISDLGGTDRDIQYF. The rearrangement links TRBV10-3 to TRBJ2-4, with a tentative D call TRBD1 (7 bases). Trimming cost V 3 bases and J 8 bases, with 20 bases left between them. This CDR3 is 16 amino acids long. CDR1 is ENHRY, CDR2 SYGVKD, per germline.

This chain uses TRBV12-2 with TRBJ2-2; TRBD2 was called by the table and not checked on the DNA. TRBV12-2 is classified as a pseudogene. The CDR3 totals 18 residues. The CDR3 coding sequence is TGTGCAAGTCGCTTAGCCGGGACTAGGAACGCGAACACCGGGGAGCTGTTTTTT. Translated: CASRLAGTRNANTGELFF.

This clone was recorded a few times. This chain links TRBV7-8 with TRBJ1-2; tentative D call: TRBD1 (5 bases). The CDR3 runs 17 residues. Trimming removed 5 bases at V and 0 bases at J, with 19 bases between. Per germline, CDR1 SGHVS and CDR2 FQNEAQ. In DNA form, the CDR3 reads TGTGCCAGCAGCCCAAGATGGGGCGGGATTGCTAACTATGGCTACACCTTC. Translating gives CASSPRWGGIANYGYTF.

V usage is TRBV28 and J usage is TRBJ2-7; 15 bases align to TRBD2. With 6 bases clipped from V and 2 bases from J, the junction kept 14 bases outside the gene matches. From germline, CDR1 is MDHEN and CDR2 SYDVKM. The CDR3 is 19 residues long. The CDR3 sequence: CASSKSRGLAGGDAYEQYF. The CDR3 coding sequence is TGTGCCAGCAGCAAAAGTCGGGGACTAGCGGGAGGTGATGCCTACGAGCAGTACTTC.

The rearrangement uses TRBV3-1 (or the pseudogene TRBV3-2) and TRBJ2-3; 7 nucleotides match TRBD1. After removal of 6 bases from V and 2 bases from J, the junction contained 8 bases not matched to a gene. This CDR3 spans 15 amino acids. CDR1 and CDR2 (germline): LGHDT, YNNKEL (reference sequence). The CDR3 coding sequence is TGTGCCAGCAGTATCCTAAGGGGGCACACAGATACGCAGTATTTT. Its translation: CASSILRGHTDTQYF.

The chain recombines TRBV10-3 with TRBJ2-5; D may be TRBD1 (6 bases). Germline CDR1 reads ENHRY; CDR2 reads SYGVKD. The CDR3 is 18 residues long. V was shortened by 3 bases and J by 2 bases, with 22 bases between the two germline ends. The CDR3 DNA is TGTGCCATCAGTGAATACAACCCCGGGACACCGACTCAAGAGACCCAGTACTTC. Protein: CAISEYNPGTPTQETQYF.